Below are 28 T cell receptor beta chains sequenced from a single sample in a study of early T cells in non-severe SARS-CoV-2 infection. TCRdb analysed the 5' RACE reads with MiXCR anew, one entry per CDR3 protein. This sample carries tens of thousands of distinct CDR3 sequences, around 11% of them seen once, and the ten largest clones take 5% to 8%. Sequenced input: whole blood. These receptors came from an adult who was a healthcare worker with PCR-confirmed SARS-CoV-2 infection or an uninfected control (not recorded which).

At least ten counts were recorded for this clonotype. The chain employs TRBV5-6 and TRBJ1-1; D perhaps matches TRBD1 (5 bases). This CDR3 contains 12 residues. The V gene's germline CDR1 is SGHDT and CDR2 YYEEEE. Trimming took 3 bases from V and 4 from J, leaving 7 bases between them. The chain's CDR3 is CASSWGSTEAFF. The CDR3 DNA is TGTGCCAGCAGCTGGGGGTCCACTGAAGCTTTCTTT.

This clonotype came up many times. This chain connects TRBV15 to TRBJ2-5; D is perhaps TRBD1 (6 bases). V lost 0 bases to trimming and J lost 1 base, with 9 bases between them. Germline CDR1 and CDR2: LNHNV and YYDKDF (reference sequence). CDR3 size: 15 residues. The CDR3 nucleotides read TGTGCCACCAGCAGAGAGAAGGGGGTCCAAGAGACCCAGTACTTC. This sequence encodes CATSREKGVQETQYF.

V is TRBV5-1 and J is TRBJ2-4; a possible D gene is TRBD1 (5 bases). CDR3 length equals 16 residues. V shed 0 bases and J shed 1 base, with 11 bases lying between them. The germline V gene has CDR1 SGHRS and CDR2 YFSETQ. CDR3 in DNA: TGCGCCAGCAGCTTGGATTTCAGGGTGGCCAAAAACATTCAGTACTTC. It is translated as CASSLDFRVAKNIQYF.

This clonotype was seen repeatedly, ten times or more. V and J are TRBV6-5 and TRBJ2-7; D possibly corresponds to TRBD1 (5 bases). The CDR3 loop spans 14 amino acids. The V gene's germline CDR1 is MNHEY and CDR2 SVGAGI. V lost 5 bases, J lost 1 base, and 12 bases lay in between. This CDR3 is CASSNHAGSYEQYF. CDR3 DNA sequence: TGTGCCAGCAGTAACCATGCAGGGTCCTACGAGCAGTACTTC.

V gene TRBV12-5 combines with J gene TRBJ2-2, with 7 bases identical to TRBD1. Germline-derived CDR1 and CDR2 are LGHNT and FRNRAP. This CDR3 is built from 13 residues. The V gene end was trimmed by 5 bases and the J gene end by 6 bases; junction bases not matched to a gene: 3. CDR3 region: CASGIGQAGELFF. The DNA for the CDR3 is TGTGCTAGTGGTATCGGACAGGCCGGGGAGCTGTTTTTT. The variable domain in full, completed from reference TRBV12-5 and TRBJ2-2, reads DARVTQTPRHKVTEMGQEVTMRCQPILGHNTVFWYRQTMMQGLELLAYFRNRAPLDDSGMPKDRFSAEMPDATLATLKIQPSEPRDSAVYFCASGIGQAGELFFGEGSRLTVL.

The rearrangement joins TRBV7-2 to TRBJ1-1; 7 bases map to TRBD1. With 4 bases clipped from V and 3 bases from J, the junction kept 5 bases outside the gene matches. The CDR3 extends over 14 amino acids. Per the germline V gene, CDR1 is SGHTA and CDR2 is FQGNSA. CDR3 nucleotides: TGTGCCAGCAGCTCCATAACAGGGGACACTGAAGCTTTCTTT. This encodes CASSSITGDTEAFF.

This clonotype was picked up one time. This rearrangement joins TRBV5-5 to TRBJ1-6; D may be TRBD1 (6 bases). V was clipped by 3 bases and J by 3 bases, with 13 bases between them. Germline CDR1 reads SGHKS; CDR2 reads YYEKEE (reference sequence). CDR3 length: 16 residues. The CDR3 is CASSSHGQSYNSPLHF. The CDR3 nucleotides read TGTGCCAGCAGCTCGCACGGACAGAGCTATAATTCACCCCTCCACTTT.

The gene calls are TRBV20-1 and TRBJ2-5, with TRBD2 identical over 7 bases. The germline V gene encodes CDR1 DFQATT and CDR2 SNEGSKA (reference sequence). The ends lost 7 bases at V and 1 base at J; junction bases unmatched: 3. The CDR3 consists of 12 residues. The CDR3 DNA reads TGCAGTGTCGGGACTACCCAAGAGACCCAGTACTTC. The encoded protein is CSVGTTQETQYF.

This clonotype came up many times. The chain carries TRBV14 and TRBJ2-1, with a tentative D call TRBD2 (7 bases). The germline V gene has CDR1 SGHDN and CDR2 FVKESK. Deletions cut 8 bases from V and 5 bases from J, with 19 bases between. The CDR3 runs 15 residues. CDR3 bases: TGTGCCAGCCGCCGGTCGGGGGGCCGCCACAATGAGCAGTTCTTC. Translated, it gives CASRRSGGRHNEQFF.

This clonotype was seen repeatedly, ten times or more. The V and J genes are TRBV9 and TRBJ2-1, with no clear D. There are 15 residues in the CDR3. The germline CDR1 and CDR2 sequences are SGDLS and YYNGEE. Deletions cut 2 bases from V and 3 bases from J, with 12 bases between. The chain's CDR3 is CASSVQSSYYNEQFF. The CDR3 nucleotides are TGTGCCAGCAGCGTCCAGTCATCGTACTACAATGAGCAGTTCTTC.

With respect to this clonotype: A single base separates this from a much larger clone, so it may be a read error. The chain joins TRBV11-2 to TRBJ2-3; D is perhaps TRBD1 (5 bases). The CDR3 contains 15 residues. CDR1 is SGHAT and CDR2 is FQNNGV in the germline V gene. In nucleotides, the CDR3 is TGTGCCAGCAGCCCCGAGCAGGGCAACACAGGTACGCAGTATTTT. Translated: CASSPEQGNTGTQYF. Full variable domain (outside the CDR3, taken from reference TRBV11-2 and TRBJ2-3): EAGVAQSPRYKIIEKRQSVAFWCNPISGHATLYWYQQILGQGPKLLIQFQNNGVVDDSQLPKDRFSAERLKGVDSTLKIQPAKLEDSAVYLCASSPEQGNTGTQYFGPGTRLTVL.

This clonotype was seen repeatedly, ten times or more. CDR3 region: CASSPQQVNSPLHF. The CDR3 DNA sequence: TGTGCCAGCTCACCTCAGCAAGTTAATTCACCCCTCCACTTT. The V and J genes are TRBV18 and TRBJ1-6, with D unresolved. The CDR3 runs 14 residues. The V and J ends lost 3 bases and 6 bases respectively, with 9 bases between them. Germline V gene lookup returns CDR1 KGHSH and CDR2 LQKENI.

This clonotype was observed at least ten times. The V call is TRBV18, the J call TRBJ1-5; no reliable D call. Germline lookup yields CDR1 KGHSH and CDR2 LQKENI. CDR3 length equals 12 residues. The V gene lost 3 bases and the J gene lost 8 bases, with 8 bases spanning the gap. CDR3 amino acids: CASSPGSKPQHF. Written as DNA, the CDR3 is TGTGCCAGCTCACCCGGGTCTAAGCCCCAGCATTTT. Based on the CDR3 plus reference TRBV18 and TRBJ1-5, the full variable domain is NAGVMQNPRHLVRRRGQEARLRCSPMKGHSHVYWYRQLPEEGLKFMVYLQKENIIDESGMPKERFSAEFPKEGPSILRIQQVVRGDSAAYFCASSPGSKPQHFGDGTRLSIL.

The genes are TRBV20-1 and TRBJ2-1; D is undetermined. In germline, CDR1 is DFQATT, CDR2 SNEGSKA (reference sequence). The germline V and J ends were trimmed by 7 bases and 14 bases, with 18 bases remaining between them. CDR3 length equals 11 residues. The DNA of the CDR3 is TGCAGTGGCCGGAAGAGCGAGGAAGAGTTCTTC. As protein: CSGRKSEEEFF.

At least ten counts were recorded for this clonotype. The chain links TRBV5-1 to TRBJ2-1; a weak D match, TRBD1 (5 bases). The CDR3 length is 15 residues. CDR1 and CDR2 from the germline V gene are SGHRS and YFSETQ. V dropped 4 bases and J dropped 8 bases, with 19 bases sitting between them. CDR3 nucleotides: TGCGCCAGCAGCCCCCGACAGCCTCCCGCGGATGAGCAGTTCTTC. It translates to CASSPRQPPADEQFF. The entire variable domain, with the rest obtained from reference TRBV5-1 and TRBJ2-1, is as follows: KAGVTQTPRYLIKTRGQQVTLSCSPISGHRSVSWYQQTPGQGLQFLFEYFSETQRNKGNFPGRFSGRQFSNSRSEMNVSTLELGDSALYLCASSPRQPPADEQFFGPGTRLTVL.

The chain links TRBV19 to TRBJ2-2; D might be TRBD1 or TRBD2, each matching 6 bases. Germline CDR1 LNHDA, CDR2 SQIVND (reference sequence). V lost 5 bases and J 6 bases, leaving 19 bases between the germline ends. This CDR3 has 16 amino acids. CDR3: CASSLGGSSVAGELFF. The CDR3 DNA is TGTGCCAGTAGTTTGGGGGGCTCTTCGGTGGCCGGGGAGCTGTTTTTT.

This clonotype was observed a handful of times. The genes are TRBV12-3 or TRBV12-4 and TRBJ1-1; tentative D call: TRBD1 (5 bases). V lost 7 bases to trimming and J lost 4 bases, with 16 bases between them. CDR3 size: 14 residues. CDR3 in DNA: TGTGCCAGCACCCCGGCGGGGGGAAGCACTGAAGCTTTCTTT. It encodes CASTPAGGSTEAFF.

This clonotype has just a few counts. J is TRBJ1-5 and V is TRBV12-3 or TRBV12-4, with 7 bases fitting TRBD1. The CDR3 is 16 amino acids. J was trimmed by 6 bases and V by 6 bases; bases with no gene match: 14. The CDR3 nucleotides are TGTGCCAGCAGCAGTCGACAGGGTGCGGTCGGTCAGCCCCAGCATTTT. Protein: CASSSRQGAVGQPQHF.

This clonotype was detected only a few times. This chain links TRBV7-9 with TRBJ2-6; D gene ambiguous. With 1 base removed from V and 3 bases from J, the gap between germline ends came to 1 base. The germline CDR1 and CDR2 sequences are SEHNR and FQNEAQ (reference sequence). The CDR3 sequence is 13 residues long. CDR3 coding DNA: TGTGCCAGCAGCTTAGTTGGGGCCAACGTCCTGACTTTC. Translation: CASSLVGANVLTF.

This clonotype was counted only a few times. The CDR3 DNA sequence: TGTGCCAGCAGTCTCAGTCAGGGAAACTATGGCTACACCTTC. Translation: CASSLSQGNYGYTF. The chain carries TRBV27 and TRBJ1-2, with a weak D call TRBD1 (5 bases). The length of the CDR3 is 14 residues. The germline V and J ends were trimmed by 5 bases and 2 bases, with 12 bases remaining between them. Germline V lookup: CDR1 MNHEY, CDR2 SMNVEV (reference sequence).

This clonotype was picked up many times. The chain carries TRBV29-1 and TRBJ2-7; 10 bases fit TRBD1. Germline trimming cut 7 bases from V and 6 bases from J; bases unmatched to any gene: 9. The CDR3 is 13 amino acids. CDR1 SQVTM and CDR2 ANQGSEA come from the germline V gene. CDR3 sequence (DNA): TGCAGCGCCGGGACAGGGGTCCTGGGCGAGCAGTACTTC. Its protein is CSAGTGVLGEQYF.

This clonotype was found many times. This sequence joins TRBV3-1 and TRBJ2-2; no clear D. Trimming removed 4 bases at V and 7 bases at J, with 13 bases between. The CDR3 is 14 amino acids. CDR1 is LGHDT and CDR2 is YNNKEL in the germline V gene (reference sequence). The CDR3: CASSPIGEVGELFF. For the CDR3, the DNA is TGTGCCAGCAGCCCGATCGGAGAGGTCGGGGAGCTGTTTTTT.

This clonotype was seen repeatedly, ten times or more. The rearrangement links TRBV5-1 to TRBJ2-1; TRBD2 matches at 12 bases. The CDR3 spans 16 residues. Per germline, CDR1 SGHRS and CDR2 YFSETQ. Unmatched junction bases numbered 6, after V lost 4 bases and J lost 4 bases. CDR3 coding DNA: TGCGCCAGCAGCCGGCTAGCGGGGGGGCGTTACAATGAGCAGTTCTTC. This sequence encodes CASSRLAGGRYNEQFF.

This clonotype turned up a few times. The chain couples TRBV7-2 to TRBJ1-2; D unclear. The germline V and J ends were trimmed by 1 base and 6 bases, with 9 bases remaining between them. Germline loops: CDR1 SGHTA, CDR2 FQGNSA. The CDR3 is made up of 13 amino acids. CDR3 DNA: TGTGCCAGCAGCTTAGTAAGGGTACATGGCTACACCTTC. The encoded protein is CASSLVRVHGYTF.

The rearrangement joins TRBV12-3 or TRBV12-4 to TRBJ1-3, with unresolved D. This CDR3 contains 12 residues. V shed 6 bases and J shed 0 bases, with 3 bases lying between them. The CDR3 loop is CASSPSGNTIYF. The CDR3 nucleotides read TGTGCCAGCAGCCCCTCTGGAAACACCATATATTTT.

This clonotype occurred many times. V gene TRBV3-1 combines with J gene TRBJ2-3, with D perhaps being TRBD1 or TRBD2 (5 bases each). This CDR3 comprises 16 residues. The V end lost 4 bases, the J end lost 0 bases, and 14 bases lay between the germline ends. Per germline, CDR1 LGHDT and CDR2 YNNKEL (reference sequence). The CDR3, as DNA: TGTGCCAGCAGCCTGGGGCTGAGGGATAGCACAGATACGCAGTATTTT. Its translation: CASSLGLRDSTDTQYF.

At least ten counts were recorded for this clonotype. This CDR3 reads CASSPAGGGLDTQYF. Written as DNA, the CDR3 is TGCGCCAGCAGCCCAGCGGGAGGGGGTTTGGATACGCAGTATTTT. The gene calls are TRBV5-1 and TRBJ2-3; 10 bases map to TRBD2. Germline CDR1 is SGHRS and CDR2 is YFSETQ. CDR3 length: 15 residues. V shed 4 bases and J 6 bases; nucleotides not matched to a gene: 8.

This clonotype was observed at least ten times. This rearrangement joins TRBV30 to TRBJ1-2; unclear D gene. The V gene's germline CDR1 is GTSNPN and CDR2 SVGIG (reference sequence). V dropped 0 bases and J dropped 8 bases, with 7 bases sitting between them. The CDR3 extends over 11 amino acids. The CDR3 DNA reads as TGTGCCTGGAGTGTTCTCAGGGGCTACACCTTC. Residues: CAWSVLRGYTF.